The 10 T cell receptor beta chains below were found in one sample sequenced in a study of blood T cell repertoires in COVID-19. TCRdb keeps only in-frame clones here, not all; method: immunoSEQ multiplex PCR. The sample lists 300,000 or so clones, more than 75% occurring once. The material sequenced was peripheral blood. The receptor set was obtained from a woman in her forties or fifties with acute or convalescent COVID-19.

V is TRBV18 and J is TRBJ2-2, with 10 bases aligning to TRBD2. The V and J ends lost 3 bases and 2 bases, in that order; junction bases with no gene match: 3. In germline, CDR1 is KGHSH, CDR2 LQKENI. The CDR3 contains 16 residues. The CDR3, as DNA: TGTGCCAGCTCACCCCGGACTAGCGGTAACACCGGGGAGCTGTTTTTT. Amino acids: CASSPRTSGNTGELFF. Full variable domain (rest looked up from reference TRBV18 and TRBJ2-2): NAGVMQNPRHLVRRRGQEARLRCSPMKGHSHVYWYRQLPEEGLKFMVYLQKENIIDESGMPKERFSAEFPKEGPSILRIQQVVRGDSAAYFCASSPRTSGNTGELFFGEGSRLTVL.

The genes are TRBV28 and TRBJ1-6, with 7 bases aligning to TRBD1. The CDR3 has 13 amino acids. Looked up from germline, CDR1 is MDHEN and CDR2 is SYDVKM. V trimming: 1 base; J trimming: 14 bases; junction bases outside the gene matches: 5. The CDR3 DNA is TGTGCCAGCAGTTTATCAGGGGGTAGGGCCCTCCACTTT. Translated: CASSLSGGRALHF.

This clone has only a few counts. V is TRBV28 and J is TRBJ2-5, with 9 nucleotides matching TRBD1. J was trimmed by 5 bases and V by 8 bases; bases with no gene match: 12. The length of the CDR3 is 15 residues. Germline CDR1 MDHEN, CDR2 SYDVKM. Here the CDR3 DNA reads TGTGCCAGCCAAAAATACAGGGGGCTCGGGGAGACCCAGTACTTC. Translation gives CASQKYRGLGETQYF. Together with reference TRBV28 and TRBJ2-5, the CDR3 gives the full variable domain: DVKVTQSSRYLVKRTGEKVFLECVQDMDHENMFWYRQDPGLGLRLIYFSYDVKMKEKGDIPEGYSVSREKKERFSLILESASTNQTSMYLCASQKYRGLGETQYFGPGTRLLVL.

V usage is TRBV7-6 and J usage is TRBJ2-5, with 7 bases identical to TRBD1. V lost 5 bases, J lost 0 bases, and 3 bases stayed unmatched. Germline loops: CDR1 SGHVS, CDR2 FNYEAQ. The CDR3 is made up of 14 amino acids. Written as DNA, the CDR3 is TGTGCCAGCAGCCTGGACAGGTACCAAGAGACCCAGTACTTC. Translating gives CASSLDRYQETQYF.

This clone was observed a handful of times. CDR3 protein: CATSDLSWGQSNQPQHF. The CDR3 coding sequence is TGTGCCACCAGTGATTTGTCCTGGGGCCAGAGCAATCAGCCCCAGCATTTT. V and J are TRBV24-1 and TRBJ1-5; a weak D match, TRBD1 (5 bases). Germline V gives CDR1 KGHDR, CDR2 SFDVKD. The CDR3 covers 17 residues. Trimming took off 0 bases at V and 1 base at J, with 12 bases between the two ends.

The DNA for the CDR3 is TGCAGCGTTATGTCGAGGAGCACAGATACGCAGTATTTT. This codes for CSVMSRSTDTQYF. The gene calls are TRBV29-1 and TRBJ2-3, with D hard to call. Looked up from germline, CDR1 is SQVTM and CDR2 is ANQGSEA. The CDR3 is 13 residues long. The V gene lost 5 bases and the J gene lost 0 bases, with 9 bases spanning the gap.

The gene calls are TRBV7-3 and TRBJ2-3; 10 bases line up with TRBD1. Germline V gene sequence: CDR1 SGHTA, CDR2 FQGTGA. The CDR3 runs to 16 residues. Trimming at V came to 5 bases and at J to 2 bases, leaving 7 bases not matched to a gene. The CDR3 bases are TGTGCCAGCAGCAAAGGACAGGGGGGCCTCACAGATACGCAGTATTTT. As protein: CASSKGQGGLTDTQYF.

The gene calls are TRBV2 and TRBJ1-2; D may be TRBD1 (5 bases). The CDR3 is 11 residues long. Trimming took 7 bases from V and 5 from J, leaving 8 bases between them. The V gene's germline CDR1 is SNHLY and CDR2 FYNNEI. The CDR3 reads CASTRTYGYTF. CDR3 coding DNA: TGTGCCAGCACCCGGACATATGGCTACACCTTC.

The chain uses TRBV30 and TRBJ1-3; 8 bases are a match to TRBD1. The germline V gene has CDR1 GTSNPN and CDR2 SVGIG (reference sequence). Trimming cost V 2 bases and J 4 bases; bases outside gene matches: 4. This CDR3 comprises 14 residues. CDR3 sequence reads: CAWSQGARGNTIYF. The CDR3 region has the DNA TGTGCCTGGAGTCAGGGGGCGAGGGGAAACACCATATATTTT.

This chain joins TRBV4-3 and TRBJ2-7, with 14 bases identical to TRBD2. Germline CDR1 and CDR2: LGHNA and YSLEER. The CDR3 is 15 amino acids. V lost 3 bases to trimming and J lost 4 bases; unmatched junction nucleotides: 2. In DNA, the CDR3 is TGCGCCAGCAGCCAGGGGACTAGCGGGGGTTACGAGCAGTACTTC. This encodes CASSQGTSGGYEQYF.